This T cell receptor beta chain derives from a study of read filtering for tumor transcriptome and immune sequencing. This clonotype was recorded many times. Molecular barcoded adaptors covering alpha/delta and beta/gamma chains were used on approximately 440 ng RNA. TCRdb reprocessed the reads with MiXCR, giving one entry per CDR3 protein. The sample has 100,000 to 150,000 distinct CDR3 sequences, roughly 13% seen once. This CDR3 is built from 15 residues. J gave up 4 bases and V 3 bases, and 5 bases lay outside the gene matches. Germline values: CDR1 LNHDA, CDR2 SQIVND (reference sequence). This sequence was found in a donor at least 40 years old with multiple myeloma. The J gene is TRBJ2-4, the V gene TRBV19; 8 bases fit TRBD2. Sequencing used a population of CD138-negative cells sorted from bone marrow. The DNA of the CDR3 is TGTGCCAGTAGTATTGGGGCGGGAGGAAAAAACATTCAGTACTTC. It is translated as CASSIGAGGKNIQYF.